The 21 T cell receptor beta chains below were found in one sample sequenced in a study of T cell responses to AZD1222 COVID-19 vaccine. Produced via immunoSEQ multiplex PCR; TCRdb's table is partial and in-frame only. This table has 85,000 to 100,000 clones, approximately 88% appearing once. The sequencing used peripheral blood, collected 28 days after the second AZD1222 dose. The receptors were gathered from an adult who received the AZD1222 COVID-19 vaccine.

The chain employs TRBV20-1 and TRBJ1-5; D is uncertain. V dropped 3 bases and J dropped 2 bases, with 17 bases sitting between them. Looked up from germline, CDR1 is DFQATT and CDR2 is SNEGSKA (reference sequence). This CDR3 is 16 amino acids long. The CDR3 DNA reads TGCAGTGCTAGTAAGCTTCCGGGGTCGGGCAATCAGCCCCAGCATTTT. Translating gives CSASKLPGSGNQPQHF.

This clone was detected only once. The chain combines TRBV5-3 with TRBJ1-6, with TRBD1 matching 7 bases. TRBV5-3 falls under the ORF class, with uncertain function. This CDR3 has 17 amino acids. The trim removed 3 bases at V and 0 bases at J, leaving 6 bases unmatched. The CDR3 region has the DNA TGTGCCAGAAGCTGGAGGGGACAGCCCTCCTATAATTCACCCCTCCACTTT. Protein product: CARSWRGQPSYNSPLHF.

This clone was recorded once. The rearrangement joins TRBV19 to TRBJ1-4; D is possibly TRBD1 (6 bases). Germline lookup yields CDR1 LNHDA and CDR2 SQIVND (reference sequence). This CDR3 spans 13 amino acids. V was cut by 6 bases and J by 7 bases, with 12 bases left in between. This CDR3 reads CASSRGASEKLFF. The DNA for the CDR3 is TGTGCCAGTAGCCGGGGGGCAAGTGAAAAACTGTTTTTT.

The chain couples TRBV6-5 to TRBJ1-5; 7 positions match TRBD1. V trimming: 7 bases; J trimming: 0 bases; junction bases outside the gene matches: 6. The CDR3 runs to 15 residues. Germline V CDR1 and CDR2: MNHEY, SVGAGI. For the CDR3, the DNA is TGTGCCAGCACTGCGGGGACAGATAGCAATCAGCCCCAGCATTTT. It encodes CASTAGTDSNQPQHF.

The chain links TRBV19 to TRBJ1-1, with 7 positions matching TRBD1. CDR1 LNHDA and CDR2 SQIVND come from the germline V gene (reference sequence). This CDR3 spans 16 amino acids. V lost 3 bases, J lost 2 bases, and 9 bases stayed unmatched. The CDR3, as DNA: TGTGCCAGTAGTATGTACAGGGGCGGGGGAAACACTGAAGCTTTCTTT. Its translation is CASSMYRGGGNTEAFF.

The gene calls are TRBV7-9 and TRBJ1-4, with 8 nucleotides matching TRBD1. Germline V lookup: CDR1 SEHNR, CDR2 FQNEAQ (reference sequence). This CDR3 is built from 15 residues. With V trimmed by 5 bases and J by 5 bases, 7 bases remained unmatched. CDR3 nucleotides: TGTGCCAGCAGCGAATGGACAGGGAGGAATGAAAAACTGTTTTTT. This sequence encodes CASSEWTGRNEKLFF.

The CDR3 DNA follows: TGCGCCAGCAGCCCCTCGGGGACAGGGTTCACTGAGCAGTTCTTC. Translation gives CASSPSGTGFTEQFF. This chain uses TRBV4-1 with TRBJ2-1; 9 bases map to TRBD1. J lost 9 bases, V lost 4 bases, and 10 bases had no gene match. The germline gives CDR1 MGHRA, CDR2 YSYEKL. This CDR3 is built from 15 residues.

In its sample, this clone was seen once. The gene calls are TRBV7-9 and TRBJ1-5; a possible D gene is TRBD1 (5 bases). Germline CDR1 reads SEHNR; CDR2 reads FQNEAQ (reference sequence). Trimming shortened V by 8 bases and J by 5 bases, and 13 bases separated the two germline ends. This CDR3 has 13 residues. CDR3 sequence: CASAQGVDQPQHF. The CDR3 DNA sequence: TGTGCCAGCGCCCAGGGCGTAGATCAGCCCCAGCATTTT.

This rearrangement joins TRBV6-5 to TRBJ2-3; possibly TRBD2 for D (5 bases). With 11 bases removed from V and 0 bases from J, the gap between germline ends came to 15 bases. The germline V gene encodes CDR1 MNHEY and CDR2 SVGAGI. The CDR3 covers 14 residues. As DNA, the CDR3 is TGTGCCGCCAGGACTGGTACGAGCACAGATACGCAGTATTTT. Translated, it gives CAARTGTSTDTQYF.

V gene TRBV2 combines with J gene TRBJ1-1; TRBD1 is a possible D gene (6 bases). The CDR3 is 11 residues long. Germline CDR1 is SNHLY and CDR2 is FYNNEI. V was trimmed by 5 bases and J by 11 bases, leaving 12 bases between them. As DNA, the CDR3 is TGTGCCAGCAGTTCAGGGAGGGGGGCTTTCTTT. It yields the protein CASSSGRGAFF.

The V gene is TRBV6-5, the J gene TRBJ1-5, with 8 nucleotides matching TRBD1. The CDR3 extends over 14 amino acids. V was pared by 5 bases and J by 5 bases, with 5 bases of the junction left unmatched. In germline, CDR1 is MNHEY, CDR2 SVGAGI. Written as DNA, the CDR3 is TGTGCCAGCAGTACCGGGACAGGCCATCAGCCCCAGCATTTT. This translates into CASSTGTGHQPQHF.

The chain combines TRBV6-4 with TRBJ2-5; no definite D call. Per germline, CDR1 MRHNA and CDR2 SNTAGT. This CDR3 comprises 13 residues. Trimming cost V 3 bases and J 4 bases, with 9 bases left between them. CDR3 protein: CASSEIEGETQYF. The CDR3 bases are TGTGCCAGCAGTGAGATAGAAGGAGAGACCCAGTACTTC.

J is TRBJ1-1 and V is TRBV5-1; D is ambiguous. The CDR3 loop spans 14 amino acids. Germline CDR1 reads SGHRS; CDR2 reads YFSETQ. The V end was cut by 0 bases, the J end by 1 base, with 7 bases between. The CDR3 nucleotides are TGCGCCAGCAGCTTGGAGTGGGCGAACACTGAAGCTTTCTTT. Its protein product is CASSLEWANTEAFF.

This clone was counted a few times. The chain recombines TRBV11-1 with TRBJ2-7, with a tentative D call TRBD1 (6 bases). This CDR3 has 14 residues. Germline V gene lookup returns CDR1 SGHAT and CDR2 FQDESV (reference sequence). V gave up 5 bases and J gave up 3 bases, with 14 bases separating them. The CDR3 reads CASSQLDRDYEQYF. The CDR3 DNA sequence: TGTGCCAGCAGCCAACTGGACAGAGACTACGAGCAGTACTTC.

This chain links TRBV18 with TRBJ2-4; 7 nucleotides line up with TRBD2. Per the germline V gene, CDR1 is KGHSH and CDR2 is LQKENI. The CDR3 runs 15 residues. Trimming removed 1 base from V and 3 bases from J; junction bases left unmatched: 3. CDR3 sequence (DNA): TGTGCCAGCTCACCACAGGCGGGGGTCAAAAACATTCAGTACTTC. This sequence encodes CASSPQAGVKNIQYF.

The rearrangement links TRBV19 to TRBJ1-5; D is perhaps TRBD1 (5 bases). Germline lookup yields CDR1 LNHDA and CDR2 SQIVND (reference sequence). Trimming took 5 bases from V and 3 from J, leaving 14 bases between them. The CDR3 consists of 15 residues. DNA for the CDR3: TGTGCCAGTAGTGACATGGGGGGGTACAATCAGCCCCAGCATTTT. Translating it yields CASSDMGGYNQPQHF.

CDR3: CASSLGQIPSYEQYF. CDR3 DNA: TGCGCCAGCAGCTTGGGTCAGATTCCCTCCTACGAGCAGTACTTC. The rearrangement uses TRBV5-1 and TRBJ2-7, with D unresolved. This CDR3 contains 15 residues. Germline V CDR1 and CDR2: SGHRS, YFSETQ. V was trimmed by 0 bases and J by 0 bases, leaving 10 bases between them.

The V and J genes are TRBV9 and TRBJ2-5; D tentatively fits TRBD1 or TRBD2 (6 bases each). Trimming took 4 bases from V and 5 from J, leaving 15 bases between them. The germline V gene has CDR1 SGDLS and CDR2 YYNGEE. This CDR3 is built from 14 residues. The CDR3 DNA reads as TGTGCCAGCAGCCCGGACGGGGGCGTGGAGACCCAGTACTTC. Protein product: CASSPDGGVETQYF.

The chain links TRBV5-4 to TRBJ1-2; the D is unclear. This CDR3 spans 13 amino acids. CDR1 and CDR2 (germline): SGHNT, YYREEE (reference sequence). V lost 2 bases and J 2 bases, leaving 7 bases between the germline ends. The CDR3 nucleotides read TGTGCCAGCAGCTTCAGCCAAAACTATGGCTACACCTTC. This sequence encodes CASSFSQNYGYTF.

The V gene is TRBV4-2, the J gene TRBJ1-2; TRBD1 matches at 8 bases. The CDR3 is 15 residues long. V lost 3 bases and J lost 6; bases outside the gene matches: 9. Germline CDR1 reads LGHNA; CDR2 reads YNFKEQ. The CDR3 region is CASSQDRAGVDGYTF. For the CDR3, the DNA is TGTGCCAGCAGCCAGGACAGGGCTGGAGTGGATGGCTACACCTTC.

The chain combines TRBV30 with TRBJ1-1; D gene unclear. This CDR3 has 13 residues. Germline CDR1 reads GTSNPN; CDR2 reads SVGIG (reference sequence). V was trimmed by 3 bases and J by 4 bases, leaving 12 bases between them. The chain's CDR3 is CAWRSRGSTEAFF. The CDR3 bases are TGTGCCTGGAGGTCCCGAGGGTCCACTGAAGCTTTCTTT.